These 3 T cell receptor beta chains were sequenced from one sample in a study of early T cells in non-severe SARS-CoV-2 infection. TCRdb reprocessed the 5' RACE reads via MiXCR and lists one record per CDR3 protein. The table includes tens of thousands of distinct CDR3 sequences, roughly 6.8% detected once. The sample consisted of whole blood. The receptor source for this set is an adult who was a healthcare worker with PCR-confirmed SARS-CoV-2 infection or an uninfected control (not recorded which).

The sample holds many counts of this clonotype. The rearrangement links TRBV4-1 to TRBJ1-6; D is possibly TRBD1 (6 bases). In germline, CDR1 is MGHRA, CDR2 YSYEKL. The germline V and J ends were trimmed by 2 bases and 9 bases, with 20 bases remaining between them. This CDR3 region has 17 residues. CDR3 in DNA: TGCGCCAGCAGCCAATCCCGGACAGCCGACTCCCCTTCACCCCTCCACTTT. The encoded protein is CASSQSRTADSPSPLHF.

As concerns this clonotype: A read error may be the cause here, since a much bigger clone is one base away. The chain is built from TRBV29-1 and TRBJ1-1; no definite D call. Looked up from germline, CDR1 is SQVTM and CDR2 is ANQGSEA. The CDR3 extends over 12 amino acids. CDR3 nucleotides: TGCAGCGTGAGTCCGCCGAACACTGAAGCTATCTTT. This gives the protein CSVSPPNTEAIF.

This clonotype was seen at least ten times. The chain recombines TRBV28 with TRBJ2-1; no clear D gene. This CDR3 has 11 amino acids. Per the germline V gene, CDR1 is MDHEN and CDR2 is SYDVKM. With 3 bases removed from V and 9 bases from J, the gap between germline ends came to 6 bases. In nucleotides, the CDR3 is TGTGCCAGCAGTTTTGAAGTTGAGCAGTTCTTC. Encoded protein: CASSFEVEQFF.